Listed below are T cell receptor beta chains from one sample, sequenced in a study of immune evolution from preneoplasia to lung adenocarcinoma. Libraries were prepared by immunoSEQ multiplex PCR; TCRdb keeps only in-frame clonotypes and omits some of them. The sample consists of around 41,000 clones, around 85% of them appearing once. The sample was FFPE invasive lung adenocarcinoma tissue. The origin of the receptors is a person between 55 and 70 years old with lung adenocarcinoma. Each CDR3 is given with its conserved first and last residue. The D gene is left open where the match is weak. Clone size, where shown, is once, few, many, or a class for clones that have expanded.

few	TRBV19	TRBD1	TRBJ2-3	TGTGCCAGTAATGACAGGGGCTCCACAGATACGCAGTATTTT	CASNDRGSTDTQYF
-	TRBV19	TRBD1	TRBJ2-1	TGTGCCAGTCGGACAGGGGCCTTCGGGGAGCAGTTCTTC	CASRTGAFGEQFF
-	TRBV7-9	TRBD1	TRBJ2-3	TGTGCCAGCAGCCGATGGACAGGGCGCACAGATACGCAGTATTTT	CASSRWTGRTDTQYF
-	TRBV25-1	TRBD1	TRBJ2-5	TGTGCCAGCAGTGAAAACAGGGGCTCCCAAGAGACCCAGTACTTC	CASSENRGSQETQYF
-	TRBV20-1	-	TRBJ2-7	TGCAGTGCTAACAGGTTCGGGGAGCAGTACTTC	CSANRFGEQYF
few	TRBV7-2	-	TRBJ2-7	TGTGCCAGCAGCTTAGCGGGAGGCTCCTACGAGCAGTACTTC	CASSLAGGSYEQYF
-	TRBV4-2	-	TRBJ1-4	TGTGCCAGCAGCCCAAGATATGAGGGGGTTAATGAAAAACTGTTTTTT	CASSPRYEGVNEKLFF
-	TRBV7-2	-	TRBJ2-3	TGTGCCAGCAGCGACGGACCATACACAGATACGCAGTATTTT	CASSDGPYTDTQYF
-	TRBV18	TRBD1	TRBJ1-5	TGTGCCAGCTCATCCACAGGGGGCAATCAGCCCCAGCATTTT	CASSSTGGNQPQHF
-	TRBV10-3	-	TRBJ2-1	TGTGCCATCAGTGAATCAGGTGCAGGGAGGGGGAATGAGCAGTTCTTC	CAISESGAGRGNEQFF
-	TRBV5-1	-	TRBJ2-7	TGCGCCAGCAGCCCGACTGGCCTAAGGTCCTACGAGCAGTACTTC	CASSPTGLRSYEQYF
-	TRBV10-1	-	TRBJ2-7	TGCGCCAGCAGTGAGCAGGAGGTAGGCCCCTACGAGCAGTACTTC	CASSEQEVGPYEQYF
few	TRBV10-2	-	TRBJ1-1	TGCGCCAGCAGTGAGAACGGGGGTACTGAAGCTTTCTTT	CASSENGGTEAFF
few	TRBV18	-	TRBJ1-2	TGTGCCAGCTCACCCCAAGAGGGCTACACCTTC	CASSPQEGYTF
-	TRBV14	-	TRBJ1-3	TGTGCCAGCAGCCAAGTTCGGGGTTTCTCTGGAAACACCATATATTTT	CASSQVRGFSGNTIYF
-	TRBV5-4	-	TRBJ2-3	TGTGCCAGCAGCTTTGACTACAGCACAGATACGCAGTATTTT	CASSFDYSTDTQYF
-	TRBV5-1	-	TRBJ2-7	TGCGCCAGCAGCCTGGACGGGACAACCGCTTCCTACGAGCAGTACTTC	CASSLDGTTASYEQYF
-	TRBV5-1	-	TRBJ2-3	TGCGCCAGCAGCTTGAGTGACTACTTCACAGATACGCAGTATTTT	CASSLSDYFTDTQYF
-	TRBV11-3	-	TRBJ1-1	TGTGCCAGCAGCTTAGGGAGGGGCATGAACACTGAAGCTTTCTTT	CASSLGRGMNTEAFF
few	TRBV18	-	TRBJ1-2	TGTGCCAGCTCACCAAATCCAGGCGATGGCTACACCTTC	CASSPNPGDGYTF
-	TRBV29-1	-	TRBJ2-2	TGCAGCGTTGGTAGTCTGTCCACCGGGGAGCTGTTTTTT	CSVGSLSTGELFF
-	TRBV4-3	-	TRBJ1-5	TGCGCCAGCAGCCAAGGACAGGACAATTATAGCAATCAGCCCCAGCATTTT	CASSQGQDNYSNQPQHF
-	TRBV6-6	TRBD2	TRBJ2-7	TGTGCCAGCAGCTATGGGACTAGCGGCTACGAGCAGTACTTC	CASSYGTSGYEQYF
-	TRBV6-1	-	TRBJ1-4	TGTGCCAGCAGTGTTAAGTCCTTGCAGGAAAAACTGTTTTTT	CASSVKSLQEKLFF
-	TRBV6-5	-	TRBJ1-1	TGTGCCAGCAGGTCGACAGGCCCACACACTGAAGCTTTCTTT	CASRSTGPHTEAFF
-	TRBV7-9	-	TRBJ1-1	TGTGCCAGCAGTACATGGGAGGGAGCTGAAGCTTTCTTT	CASSTWEGAEAFF
-	TRBV7-9	TRBD1	TRBJ1-4	TGTGCCAGCAGCTTAGAGTACGGACAGGGTGGAGGAAAACTGTTTTTT	CASSLEYGQGGGKLFF
few	TRBV10-3	-	TRBJ2-1	TGTGCCATCAAGGCCTACAATGAGCAGTTCTTC	CAIKAYNEQFF
-	TRBV5-5	-	TRBJ2-1	TGTGCCAGCAGCTTGGAGGGGGATAGCGGAGCTTACAATGAGCAGTTCTTC	CASSLEGDSGAYNEQFF
-	TRBV5-1	TRBD1	TRBJ2-5	TGCGCCAGCAGCGTAGGACAGGGTGGCGAGACCCAGTACTTC	CASSVGQGGETQYF
-	TRBV6-5	-	TRBJ2-7	TGTGCCAGCAGGACAGTCAACTCCTACGAGCAGTACTTC	CASRTVNSYEQYF
-	TRBV19	-	TRBJ1-5	TGTGCCAGTAGAAACAGGAACAATCAGCCCCAGCATTTT	CASRNRNNQPQHF
-	TRBV28	-	TRBJ2-4	TGTGCCAGCAGTTCCGCCGTTAGGGGGACCAAAAACATTCAGTACTTC	CASSSAVRGTKNIQYF
-	TRBV11-2	-	TRBJ2-2	TGTGCCAGCAGCCCCCGGTATACAGAGAACACCGGGGAGCTGTTTTTT	CASSPRYTENTGELFF
-	TRBV2	-	TRBJ2-4	TGTGCCAGCAGTGAGCGGGGCTTGGGCAAAAACATTCAGTACTTC	CASSERGLGKNIQYF
-	TRBV19	TRBD2	TRBJ2-7	TGTGCCAGTAGTCCCTTAACTAGCGGGAGGTCCGAGCAGTACTTC	CASSPLTSGRSEQYF
few	TRBV7-8	-	TRBJ1-3	TGTGCCACTACGCTTGGGGCGGCTTCCCTCGGAAACACCATATATTTT	CATTLGAASLGNTIYF
-	TRBV6-1	-	TRBJ2-7	TGTGCCAGCAGCGCAGATCTATACGAGCAGTACTTC	CASSADLYEQYF
-	TRBV28	-	TRBJ2-7	TGTGCCACTGACCCGGGGGTCTACTCCTACGAGCAGTACTTC	CATDPGVYSYEQYF
-	TRBV25-1	-	TRBJ2-7	TGTGCCAGCAGTGAAGGGGGCTCCTACGAGCAGTACTTC	CASSEGGSYEQYF